Sequencing of this TCR beta chain was carried out in a study of beta chain features in type 1 diabetes. Study summary: Across the samples, 90 million to 120 million sorted cells were examined in total. Study-wide findings and caveats: Shorter TCRB CDR3s, moderately but significantly so, marked every one of the four CD4+ subsets in Type 1 diabetes patients.

Germline CDR1 SQVTM, CDR2 ANQGSEA. The V and J ends lost 7 bases and 2 bases, in that order; junction bases with no gene match: 7. The CDR3 extends over 14 amino acids. Expressed TCRB transcripts were sequenced because the entire RNA isolate underwent reverse transcription. Sequenced by immunoSEQ multiplex PCR; TCRdb stores in-frame clones only, minus some. The sample shows roughly 700,000 clones, over 10% of them seen only once. A remark on this clone: Its antigen remains unidentified.

A sort by CD45RO/CCR7/CD25/CD127/CD95/CD27 yielded CD4+ naive, central memory, regulatory and stem cell-like memory cells. All of the sorted populations showed purity greater than 95%. Source material: naive CD4+ T cells from blood. The chain is built from TRBV29-1 and TRBJ1-4, with 7 bases matching TRBD1. The receptor was derived from a man aged 18-30 years with type 1 diabetes. The CDR3: CSAETGPTNEKLFF. CDR3 DNA sequence: TGCAGCGCGGAGACAGGGCCGACTAATGAAAAACTGTTTTTT.